This T cell receptor (beta chain) was sequenced for a study of patients and donors after allogeneic stem cell transplantation. TCRdb fed the RT-PCR reads into MiXCR, producing one record per CDR3 protein. This table has 900,000 to 1,000,000 distinct CDR3 sequences, more than 15% appearing once. There are many counts of this clonotype. The length of the CDR3 is 13 residues. Deletions cut 3 bases from V and 6 bases from J, with 8 bases between. This TCR came from a human donor who was either an allogeneic HSCT recipient or a stem cell or donor lymphocyte infusion donor (not recorded which). It is not recorded whose cells these are; they may come from a transplant donor. The sequenced sample consisted of blood, either unsorted or a sorted T cell fraction (not recorded which). V is TRBV12-3 or TRBV12-4 and J is TRBJ2-2; the D gene is possibly TRBD1 (5 bases). CDR3 in amino acids: CASSFPGSGELFF. CDR3 in DNA: TGTGCCAGCAGTTTCCCAGGGTCCGGGGAGCTGTTTTTT.